The text below deals with one T cell receptor (beta chain). Which antigen it targets is not known. Nothing much larger sits one base from this clone, and base qualities are not available. The CDR3 holds 14 amino acids from the cysteine to the phenylalanine. Only the CDR3 portion is preserved as DNA: 42 bases, with reading frame beginning at the first base. Relative to germline, V is 4 bases shorter and J is 7 bases shorter, with 17 bases between their ends. CDR1 and CDR2, looked up from the germline V gene, are SGHRS and YFSETQ. Libraries came from the immunoSEQ multiplex PCR assay. T-cell receptor beta chain repertoire sequencing was performed alongside a 770-gene immune expression panel. TCRdb carries this immuneACCESS record with in-frame sequences only. Its versions omit some clonotypes, under half of them owing to an unresolved V gene in the studies checked, with the rest unexplained. The sample records about 4,700 clones, almost 85% of which are singletons. About 6.3% of the sample goes to the ten largest clones.

The cohort comprised about 41 patients with surgically resected non-small-cell lung cancer who had both primary tumor and brain metastasis specimens. Archival formalin-fixed, paraffin-embedded tissues were used as the tumor specimens. This entry comes from a study of brain metastases from non-small cell lung cancer (dated by TCRdb to between 2017 and 2020). For context, the study as a whole: In non-small-cell lung cancer patients, the researchers characterized the immune microenvironment of brain metastases and primary tumors that had been resected as matched pairs. Here is what the overall study found, with its caveats: Compared with the matched primary tumors, 50% to 75% of brain metastases appeared to show expanded T-cell clones. TCR repertoires were found to be largely shared between paired brain metastases and primary tumors, although sparse T-cell densities were observed in the brain metastases. T-cell infiltration was lower in brain metastases than in primary tumors (P < 0.001).

Source material: primary lung tumor tissue. In the paper's terms, the cell subset or site label means: primary lung tumor paired with brain metastasis. The sequence came from a donor at least 40 years old with non-small cell lung cancer. Rearrangement joined TRBV5-1 to TRBJ1-2, with the D gene uncertain. The CDR3 is CASSDPGGVAGYTF. The nucleotides are TGCGCCAGCAGCGACCCGGGAGGCGTGGCTGGCTACACCTTC.